What follows is one T cell receptor (beta chain) and its context. Its antigen is currently unknown. This specimen belongs to a study of blood T cells in healthy people across ages. Study-level points and caveats: Older age coincided with a roughly linear decline in TCR beta diversity per million T cells. Long-lived donors exceeded aged donors in naive CD4+ cells and diversity.

Germline V gene sequence: CDR1 MNHEY, CDR2 SVGEGT. The CDR3 loop spans 18 amino acids. Trimming cost V 5 bases and J 4 bases; bases outside gene matches: 12. Using a J-beta primer mix together with a sample-barcoded 5' primer, a second PCR was run for roughly 6 to 11 cycles. Per-sample output comprised a minimum of 2.5 million paired-end reads containing CDR3. Each CDR3 protein gets one entry after TCRdb re-called the 5' RACE reads with MiXCR. The sample carries 650,000 to 1,000,000 distinct CDR3 sequences, 46% recorded once. This chain links TRBV6-2 or TRBV6-3 with TRBJ2-1; 12 nucleotides agree with TRBD2. Sequenced material: blood. The receptor was isolated from a man aged 80 or over in good health. This CDR3 reads CASSTTSGSRLWYNEQFF. Written as DNA, the CDR3 is TGTGCCAGCAGTACGACTAGCGGGAGTAGGTTATGGTACAATGAGCAGTTCTTC.